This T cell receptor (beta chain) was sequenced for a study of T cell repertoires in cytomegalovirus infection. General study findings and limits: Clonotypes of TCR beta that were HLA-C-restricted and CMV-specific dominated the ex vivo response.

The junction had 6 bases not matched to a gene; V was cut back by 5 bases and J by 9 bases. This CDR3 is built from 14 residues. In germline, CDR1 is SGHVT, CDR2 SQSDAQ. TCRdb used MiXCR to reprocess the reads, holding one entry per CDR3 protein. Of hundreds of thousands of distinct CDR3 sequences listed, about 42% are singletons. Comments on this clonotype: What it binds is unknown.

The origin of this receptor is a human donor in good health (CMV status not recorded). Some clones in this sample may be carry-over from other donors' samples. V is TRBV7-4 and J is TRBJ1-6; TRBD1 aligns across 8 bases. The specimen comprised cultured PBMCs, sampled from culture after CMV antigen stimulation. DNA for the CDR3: TGTGCCAGCAGCGGGGGGGACAGGCTTTCACCCCTCCACTTT. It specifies CASSGGDRLSPLHF.